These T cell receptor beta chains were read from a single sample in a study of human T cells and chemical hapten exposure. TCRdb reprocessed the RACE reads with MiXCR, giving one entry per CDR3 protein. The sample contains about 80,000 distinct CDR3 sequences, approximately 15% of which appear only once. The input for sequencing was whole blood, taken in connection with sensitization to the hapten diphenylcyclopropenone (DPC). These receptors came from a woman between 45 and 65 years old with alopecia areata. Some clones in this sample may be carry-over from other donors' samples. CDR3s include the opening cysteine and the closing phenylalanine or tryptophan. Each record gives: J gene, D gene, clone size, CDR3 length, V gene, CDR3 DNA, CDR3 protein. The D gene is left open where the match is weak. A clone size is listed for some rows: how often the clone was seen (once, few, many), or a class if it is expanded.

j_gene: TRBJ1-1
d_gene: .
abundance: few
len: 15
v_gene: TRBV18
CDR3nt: TGTGCCAGCTCTCGCATGGACACTCTGAACACTGAAGCTTTCTTT
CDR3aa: CASSRMDTLNTEAFF

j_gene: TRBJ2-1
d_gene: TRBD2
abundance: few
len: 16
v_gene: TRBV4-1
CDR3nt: TGCGCCAGCAGCCAAGAGCGCCTAGCGGGGAACAATGAGCAGTTCTTC
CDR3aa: CASSQERLAGNNEQFF

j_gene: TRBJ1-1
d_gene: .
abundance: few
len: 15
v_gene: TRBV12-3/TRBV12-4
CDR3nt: TGTGCCAGCACATTGGGAGGACAGCAGAACACTGAAGCTTTCTTT
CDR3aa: CASTLGGQQNTEAFF

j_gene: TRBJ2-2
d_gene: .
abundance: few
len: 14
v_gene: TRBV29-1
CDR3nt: TGCAGCGTCGCCCCGGGACCGAACACCGGGGAGCTGTTTTTT
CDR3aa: CSVAPGPNTGELFF

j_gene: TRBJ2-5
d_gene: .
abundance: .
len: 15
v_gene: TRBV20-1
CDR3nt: TGCAGTGCTAGGGATAGTGGGTACGGTCGTGGGACCCAGTACTTC
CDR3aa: CSARDSGYGRGTQYF

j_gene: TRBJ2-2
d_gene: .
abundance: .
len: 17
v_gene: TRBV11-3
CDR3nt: TGTGCCAGCAGCATTAGGCCGTCGGCAGGAGCCACCGGGGAGCTGTTTTTT
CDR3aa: CASSIRPSAGATGELFF

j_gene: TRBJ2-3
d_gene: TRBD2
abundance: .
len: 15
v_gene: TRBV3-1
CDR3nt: TGTGCCAGCAGCCAAGGGACTAGCGGGAGTGTGGCGCAGTATTTT
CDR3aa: CASSQGTSGSVAQYF

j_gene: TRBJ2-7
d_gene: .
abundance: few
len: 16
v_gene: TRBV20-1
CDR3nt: TGCAGTGCTATCCCATTATGGAGCCTAACCCTCTACGAGCAGTACTTC
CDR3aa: CSAIPLWSLTLYEQYF

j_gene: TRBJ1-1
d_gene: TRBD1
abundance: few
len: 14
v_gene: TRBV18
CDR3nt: TGTGCCAGCTCACCAACAGGGGTGAACACTGAAGCTTTCTTT
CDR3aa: CASSPTGVNTEAFF

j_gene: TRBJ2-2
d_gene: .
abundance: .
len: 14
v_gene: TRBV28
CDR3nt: TGTGCCAGCTGTCCCGGGACCATTGCCGGGGAGCTGTTTTTT
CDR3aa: CASCPGTIAGELFF

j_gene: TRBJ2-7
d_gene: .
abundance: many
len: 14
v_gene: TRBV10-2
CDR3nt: TGCGCCAGCAGCGCGACAGGCAGCTCCTACGAGCAGTACTTC
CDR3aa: CASSATGSSYEQYF

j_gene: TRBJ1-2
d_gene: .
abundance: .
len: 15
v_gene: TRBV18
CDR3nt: TGTGCCAGCTCACCACCGGGACGATTGGAGTATGGCTACACCTTC
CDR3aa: CASSPPGRLEYGYTF

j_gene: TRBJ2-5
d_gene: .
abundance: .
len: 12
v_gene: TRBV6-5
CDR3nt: TGTGCCAGCGGGGCAGTACAAGAGACCCAGTACTTC
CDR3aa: CASGAVQETQYF

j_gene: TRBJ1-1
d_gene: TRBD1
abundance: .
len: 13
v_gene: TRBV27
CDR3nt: TGTGCCAGCAGTCCGGGGACAGGCTTTGAAGCTTTCTTT
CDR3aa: CASSPGTGFEAFF

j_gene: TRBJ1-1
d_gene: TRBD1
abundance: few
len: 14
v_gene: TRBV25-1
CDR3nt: TGTGCCAGCAGTAAACAGGGGGTGTGGACTGAAGCTTTCTTT
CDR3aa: CASSKQGVWTEAFF

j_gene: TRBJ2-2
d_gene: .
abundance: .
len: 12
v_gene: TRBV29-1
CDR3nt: TGCAGCGTTGTCCAGTCAACCGGGGAGCTGTTTTTT
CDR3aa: CSVVQSTGELFF

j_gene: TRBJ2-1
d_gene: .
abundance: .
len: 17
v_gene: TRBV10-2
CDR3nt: TGCGCCAGCAGTGAGTCGAGGGGGTTATGGAACCCCGATGAGCAGTTCTTC
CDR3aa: CASSESRGLWNPDEQFF

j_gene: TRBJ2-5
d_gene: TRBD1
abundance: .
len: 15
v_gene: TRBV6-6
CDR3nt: TGTGCCAGCCGACGCGAGGGGGCTCACCAAGAGACCCAGTACTTC
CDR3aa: CASRREGAHQETQYF

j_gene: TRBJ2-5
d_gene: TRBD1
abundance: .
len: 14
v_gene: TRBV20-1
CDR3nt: TGCAGTGCTAGAGCGACAGGGGCGACGAAGACCCAGTACTTC
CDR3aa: CSARATGATKTQYF

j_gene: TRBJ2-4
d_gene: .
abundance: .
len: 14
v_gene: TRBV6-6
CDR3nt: TGTGCCAGCAGTTACCTCGGGGGAGTTAACATTCAGTACTTC
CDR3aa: CASSYLGGVNIQYF